A selection of T cell receptor beta chains follows, all from one sample in a study of T cell responses to AZD1222 COVID-19 vaccine. Generated by immunoSEQ multiplex PCR, the TCRdb table keeps only in-frame clones and is missing some. The repertoire consists of 100,000 to 150,000 clones, with around 90% occurring once and the leading ten covering approximately 6%. Sequenced material: peripheral blood, taken on day 0 of AZD1222 vaccination. These receptors all stem from an adult in good health. CDR3s include the opening cysteine and the closing phenylalanine or tryptophan. A D gene is named only where the DNA matches it firmly. Only some rows state a clone size, as once, few, many or a class for expanded clones.

CDR3aa	CDR3nt	abundance	d_gene	v_gene	j_gene
CASSRSSQPGHNEQFF	TGTGCCAGCAGTCGATCCTCCCAGCCAGGACACAATGAGCAGTTCTTC	once	NA	TRBV4-2	TRBJ2-1
CASSETGHPGQGELFF	TGTGCCAGCAGTGAAACGGGACATCCCGGACAAGGGGAGCTGTTTTTT	NA	NA	TRBV6-1	TRBJ2-2
CASSIFGGYQETQYF	TGTGCCAGTAGTATATTTGGAGGGTACCAAGAGACCCAGTACTTC	few	NA	TRBV19	TRBJ2-5
CASSISGTTGELFF	TGTGCCAGCAGCATCTCCGGGACGACCGGGGAGCTGTTTTTT	few	NA	TRBV9	TRBJ2-2
CASSVGTGGPYEQYF	TGTGCCAGCAGCGTAGGGACAGGGGGCCCATACGAGCAGTACTTC	NA	TRBD1	TRBV9	TRBJ2-7
CASSPPWTEAFF	TGTGCCAGCAGCCCCCCATGGACTGAAGCTTTCTTT	NA	NA	TRBV7-8	TRBJ1-1
CASSLAGQEDEKLFF	TGCGCCAGCAGCTTGGCGGGTCAGGAAGATGAAAAACTGTTTTTT	NA	NA	TRBV5-1	TRBJ1-4
CASSLGLATEQFF	TGTGCCAGCAGCCTGGGACTAGCGACTGAGCAGTTCTTC	NA	TRBD2	TRBV7-8	TRBJ2-1
CASSTGLVYGYTF	TGTGCCAGCAGCACAGGGCTAGTATATGGCTACACCTTC	NA	NA	TRBV28	TRBJ1-2
CASSQEPITGYYTEAFF	TGTGCCAGCAGCCAAGAGCCTATTACAGGGTACTACACTGAAGCTTTCTTT	NA	NA	TRBV4-2	TRBJ1-1
CASSDPRSYEQYF	TGTGCCAGCAGCGATCCAAGATCCTACGAGCAGTACTTC	NA	NA	TRBV9	TRBJ2-7
CASTAFFWTDNSPLHF	TGTGCCAGCACCGCCTTTTTCTGGACAGATAATTCACCCCTCCACTTT	NA	NA	TRBV5-6	TRBJ1-6
CASSLTGGGNTEAFF	TGTGCCAGCAGTCTGACAGGGGGCGGTAACACTGAAGCTTTCTTT	NA	TRBD1	TRBV27	TRBJ1-1
CASSYERAVNYGYTF	TGTGCCAGCAGTTACGAGAGGGCGGTGAACTATGGCTACACCTTC	NA	NA	TRBV6-5	TRBJ1-2
CASSLEGRTTDTQYF	TGCGCCAGCAGCTTGGAGGGCAGGACAACAGATACGCAGTATTTT	NA	NA	TRBV5-1	TRBJ2-3
CASSPRGGAVGGEQFF	TGTGCCAGCAGCCCCCGAGGAGGGGCGGTAGGAGGTGAGCAGTTCTTC	NA	NA	TRBV9	TRBJ2-1
CAISGKTGPDTEAFF	TGTGCCATCAGTGGGAAGACAGGGCCGGACACTGAAGCTTTCTTT	NA	TRBD1	TRBV10-3	TRBJ1-1
CASSQGFDSSYNSPLHF	TGCGCCAGCAGCCAAGGTTTTGACAGCTCCTATAATTCACCCCTCCACTTT	NA	NA	TRBV4-3	TRBJ1-6
CAIHPLLGGSTDTQYF	TGTGCCATCCACCCTCTTCTGGGGGGTAGCACAGATACGCAGTATTTT	NA	NA	TRBV2	TRBJ2-3
CASTLDGLAPGQGYEQYF	TGTGCCAGCACCCTAGATGGCTTGGCCCCCGGACAGGGCTACGAGCAGTACTTC	NA	TRBD1	TRBV7-2	TRBJ2-7
CASSPDPGDGGYTF	TGTGCCAGCTCACCCGACCCCGGGGATGGTGGCTACACCTTC	NA	NA	TRBV18	TRBJ1-2
CSAREEYGYTF	TGCAGTGCTAGAGAGGAGTATGGCTACACCTTC	NA	NA	TRBV20-1	TRBJ1-2
CASSPRGHTDTQYF	TGTGCCAGCAGCCCCCGCGGGCACACAGATACGCAGTATTTT	NA	NA	TRBV11-3	TRBJ2-3
CATSDPQGGTGSGEQFF	TGTGCCACCAGTGATCCTCAGGGTGGGACAGGGTCGGGTGAGCAGTTCTTC	NA	TRBD1	TRBV24-1	TRBJ2-1
CASSPGTAASGEQYF	TGTGCCAGCAGCCCTGGTACGGCCGCTTCCGGCGAGCAGTACTTC	NA	NA	TRBV7-6	TRBJ2-7
CASRPRDPAYGYTF	TGCGCCAGCCGACCCCGGGACCCTGCCTATGGCTACACCTTC	NA	NA	TRBV4-1	TRBJ1-2
CASTSWGTQETQYF	TGTGCCAGCACCTCATGGGGCACCCAAGAGACCCAGTACTTC	NA	NA	TRBV2	TRBJ2-5
CASSFPGQSTDTQYF	TGTGCCAGCAGCTTCCCGGGGCAAAGCACAGATACGCAGTATTTT	once	NA	TRBV5-4	TRBJ2-3
CASSQPGQGQETQYF	TGCGCCAGCAGCCAGCCGGGACAGGGACAAGAGACCCAGTACTTC	NA	TRBD1	TRBV4-1	TRBJ2-5
CASTPRGAEGETQYF	TGTGCCAGTACTCCAAGAGGGGCCGAGGGAGAGACCCAGTACTTC	NA	NA	TRBV19	TRBJ2-5
CASSRTSPDSLILKGNTIYF	TGTGCCAGCAGTCGTACCTCACCGGACAGCTTAATCCTGAAGGGAAACACCATATATTTT	once	NA	TRBV27	TRBJ1-3
CASSQSDNSYNSPLHF	TGTGCCAGCAGCCAATCGGACAACTCCTATAATTCACCCCTCCACTTT	NA	NA	TRBV16	TRBJ1-6
CASSPLHSGLRNTIYF	TGTGCCAGCAGCCCCCTTCACAGCGGACTAAGAAACACCATATATTTT	NA	NA	TRBV3-1/TRBV3-2	TRBJ1-3
CASTQGSYNSPLHF	TGTGCCAGCACTCAGGGGTCCTATAATTCACCCCTCCACTTT	NA	NA	TRBV7-8	TRBJ1-6
CASSQDMRGETQYF	TGTGCCAGCAGCCAGGACATGAGGGGGGAGACCCAGTACTTC	NA	NA	TRBV4-2	TRBJ2-5
CAWSVGRPNNEQFF	TGTGCCTGGAGTGTCGGACGCCCCAACAATGAGCAGTTCTTC	NA	NA	TRBV30	TRBJ2-1
CASIGLSNTGELFF	TGTGCCAGCATAGGTCTTTCGAACACCGGGGAGCTGTTTTTT	NA	NA	TRBV6-5	TRBJ2-2
CASSLGPKGPGANVLTF	TGTGCCAGTAGTTTGGGCCCTAAGGGCCCTGGGGCCAACGTCCTGACTTTC	NA	NA	TRBV19	TRBJ2-6
CASSQDPGFNTIYF	TGTGCCAGCAGCCAAGATCCGGGGTTTAACACCATATATTTT	NA	NA	TRBV3-1/TRBV3-2	TRBJ1-3
CASRGFREWDSPLHF	TGTGCCAGCAGGGGGTTTCGGGAGTGGGATTCACCCCTCCACTTT	NA	NA	TRBV6-5	TRBJ1-6
CASSVSGEEAFF	TGTGCCAGCAGTGTTTCGGGGGAGGAAGCTTTCTTT	NA	NA	TRBV25-1	TRBJ1-1
CASSYRPHAGRTDTQYF	TGTGCCAGCAGCTATCGACCCCATGCGGGGAGAACAGATACGCAGTATTTT	NA	NA	TRBV7-2	TRBJ2-3
CASSEFSLRAGYTF	TGTGCCAGCAGTGAATTCTCGTTACGTGCCGGCTACACCTTC	NA	NA	TRBV25-1	TRBJ1-2
CSVGGGNQPQHF	TGCAGCGTCGGGGGGGGAAATCAGCCCCAGCATTTT	NA	NA	TRBV29-1	TRBJ1-5
CASSPLGTGGTEAFF	TGTGCCAGCTCACCACTAGGGACCGGGGGCACTGAAGCTTTCTTT	NA	NA	TRBV18	TRBJ1-1
CASSLSGLGETQYF	TGTGCCAGCAGCTTATCAGGGCTGGGGGAGACCCAGTACTTC	NA	NA	TRBV7-6	TRBJ2-5